The clone carrying this T cell receptor (beta chain) was picked up many times. RNA served as the template for amplifying TCR beta CDR3 regions. Investigators did first-round RT-PCR with HTBI primers, then second-round multiplex PCR. TCRdb re-called the multiplex PCR reads with MiXCR, one entry per CDR3 protein. The repertoire consists of around 520,000 distinct CDR3 sequences, with approximately 35% occurring once and the leading ten covering roughly 4.5%. The ends were cut back, 1 base at V and 7 bases at J, with 16 bases in the middle. Germline V gene lookup returns CDR1 SGHVS and CDR2 FQNEAQ. This CDR3 has 15 amino acids. This entry is derived from a study of Graves' ophthalmopathy and Graves' hyperthyroidism.

The V and J genes are TRBV7-8 and TRBJ1-2; possible D gene TRBD1, 5 bases. Sample: peripheral blood or thyroid tissue (not recorded which). This receptor was obtained from an adult man with Graves' hyperthyroidism. CDR3 amino acids: CASSLVGALSAGYTF. CDR3 in DNA: TGTGCCAGCAGCTTAGTAGGGGCCCTGTCGGCTGGCTACACCTTC. Filled out from reference TRBV7-8 and TRBJ1-2, the complete variable domain reads GAGVSQSPRYKVAKRGQDVALRCDPISGHVSLFWYQQALGQGPEFLTYFQNEAQLDKSGLPSDRFFAERPEGSVSTLKIQRTQQEDSAVYLCASSLVGALSAGYTFGSGTRLTVV.